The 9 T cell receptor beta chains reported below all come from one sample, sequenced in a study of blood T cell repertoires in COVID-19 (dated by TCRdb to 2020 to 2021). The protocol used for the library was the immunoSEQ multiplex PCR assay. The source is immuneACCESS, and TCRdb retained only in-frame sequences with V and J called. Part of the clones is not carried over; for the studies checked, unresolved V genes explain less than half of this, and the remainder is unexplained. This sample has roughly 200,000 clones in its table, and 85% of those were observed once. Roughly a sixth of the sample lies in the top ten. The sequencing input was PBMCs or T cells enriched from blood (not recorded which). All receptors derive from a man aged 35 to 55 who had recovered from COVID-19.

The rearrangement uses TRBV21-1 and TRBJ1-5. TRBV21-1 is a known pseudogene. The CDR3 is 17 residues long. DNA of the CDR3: TGTGCCAGCAGCATTCCACCCTCGGTGCCGACTGATCAGCCCCAGCATTTT. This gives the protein CASSIPPSVPTDQPQHF.

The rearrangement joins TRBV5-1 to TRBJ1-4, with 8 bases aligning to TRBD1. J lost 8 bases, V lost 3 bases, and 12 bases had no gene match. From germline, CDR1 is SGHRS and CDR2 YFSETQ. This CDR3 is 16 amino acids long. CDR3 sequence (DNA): TGCGCCAGCAGCTCCCCAGGGGGCAGGCGGGAAGAAAAACTGTTTTTT. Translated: CASSSPGGRREEKLFF.

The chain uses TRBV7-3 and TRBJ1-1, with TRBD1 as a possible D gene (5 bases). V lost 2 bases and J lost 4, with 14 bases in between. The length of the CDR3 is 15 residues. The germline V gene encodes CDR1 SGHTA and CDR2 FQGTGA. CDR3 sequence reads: CASSLDGGLVTEAFF. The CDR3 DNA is TGTGCCAGCAGCTTAGACGGGGGACTGGTCACTGAAGCTTTCTTT.

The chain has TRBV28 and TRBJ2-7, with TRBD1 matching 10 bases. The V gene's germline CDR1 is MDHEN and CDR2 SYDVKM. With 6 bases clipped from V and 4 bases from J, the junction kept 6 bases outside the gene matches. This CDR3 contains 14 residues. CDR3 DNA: TGTGCCAGCAGGGACGGGACAGGGGATTACGAGCAGTACTTC. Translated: CASRDGTGDYEQYF.

Written as DNA, the CDR3 is TGTGCCAGCTCACCACTTGAGGGACTCAACTACAATGAGCAGTTCTTC. Amino acids: CASSPLEGLNYNEQFF. The V and J genes are TRBV18 and TRBJ2-1; a weak D match, TRBD2 (6 bases). Germline V CDR1 and CDR2: KGHSH, LQKENI. V lost 1 base and J 3 bases, leaving 13 bases between the germline ends. CDR3 length: 16 amino acids.

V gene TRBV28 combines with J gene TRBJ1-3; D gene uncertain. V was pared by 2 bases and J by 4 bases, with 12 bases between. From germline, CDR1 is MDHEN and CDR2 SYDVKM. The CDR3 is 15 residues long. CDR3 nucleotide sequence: TGTGCCAGCAGTTTACGGGGAATCGCCGGAAACACCATATATTTT. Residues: CASSLRGIAGNTIYF.

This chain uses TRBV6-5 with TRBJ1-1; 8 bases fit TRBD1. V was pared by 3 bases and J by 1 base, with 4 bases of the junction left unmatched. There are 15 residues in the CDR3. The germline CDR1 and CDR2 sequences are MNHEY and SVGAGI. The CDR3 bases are TGTGCCAGCAGTTATCGGACAGGGACGAACACTGAAGCTTTCTTT. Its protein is CASSYRTGTNTEAFF.

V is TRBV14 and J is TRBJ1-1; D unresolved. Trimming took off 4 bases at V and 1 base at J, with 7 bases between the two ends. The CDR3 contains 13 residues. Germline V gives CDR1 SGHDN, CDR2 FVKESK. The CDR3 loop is CASSLGGNTEAFF. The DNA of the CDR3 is TGTGCCAGCAGCCTAGGAGGGAACACTGAAGCTTTCTTT.

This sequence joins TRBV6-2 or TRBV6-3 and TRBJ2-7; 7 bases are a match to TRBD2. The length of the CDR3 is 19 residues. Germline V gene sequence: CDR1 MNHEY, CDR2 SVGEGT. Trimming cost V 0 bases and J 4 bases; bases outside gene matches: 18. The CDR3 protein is CASSYSAPYGSGPLYEQYF. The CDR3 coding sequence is TGTGCCAGCAGTTACTCGGCCCCCTACGGTAGCGGGCCCCTTTACGAGCAGTACTTC.